The next 21 T cell receptor beta chains were all read from a single sample in a study of metastatic and nonmetastatic thyroid tumors. With MiXCR, TCRdb called clones anew from the PCR reads. The sample records around 19,000 clones, around 15% being singletons. Patients underwent thyroid surgery, and none had received any treatment before it. Sequencing input: tumor tissue. The receptors were sampled from a female donor with papillary thyroid cancer or a benign thyroid nodule (not recorded which). Some clones in this sample may be carry-over from other donors' samples.

This clone was counted between two and nine times. The chain uses TRBV20-1 and TRBJ2-1; weak D call: TRBD1 (6 bases). CDR3 length: 14 residues. CDR1 and CDR2 from the germline V gene are DFQATT and SNEGSKA (reference sequence). Trimming took 4 bases from V and 4 from J, leaving 14 bases between them. The CDR3 here is CSATDSGVYNEQFF. As DNA, the CDR3 is TGCAGTGCTACGGACTCAGGGGTTTACAATGAGCAGTTCTTC.

This clone was seen more than once but under ten times. The J gene is TRBJ2-2, the V gene TRBV6-4; D unresolved. CDR1 is MRHNA and CDR2 is SNTAGT in the germline V gene. This CDR3 has 13 amino acids. The V end was cut by 2 bases, the J end by 1 base, with 2 bases between. CDR3 DNA: TGTGCCAGCAGTGACGGGAACACCGGGGAGCTGTTTTTT. Translated: CASSDGNTGELFF.

This clone ranks as medium-sized. The V and J genes are TRBV6-2 or TRBV6-3 and TRBJ2-7; D gene unclear. The germline V gene encodes CDR1 MNHEY and CDR2 SVGEGT. The CDR3 contains 13 residues. V lost 6 bases, J lost 1 base, and 10 bases lay in between. The CDR3 spells CASRVVGSYEQYF. The CDR3 bases are TGTGCCAGCAGAGTTGTGGGATCCTACGAGCAGTACTTC.

For this clone: One base away lies a much larger clone, so this may be a sequencing read error. The chain is built from TRBV14 and TRBJ2-5; the match to TRBD2 covers 8 bases. This CDR3 comprises 16 residues. Trimming took 3 bases from V and 7 from J; bases not matched to a gene: 13. The V gene's germline CDR1 is SGHDN and CDR2 FVKESK. This CDR3 is CASSHVVAGLDRTQYF. CDR3 nucleotides: TGTGCCAGCAGCCATGTTGTAGCGGGGTTGGATCGGACCCAGTACTTC.

Comments on this clone: In this CDR3 the conserved last residue, phenylalanine or tryptophan, is missing, so a read error is likely. It is unclear where the CDR3 begins or ends on the DNA, so no DNA is shown, and the CDR3 is as TCRdb lists it. V is TRBV27 and J is TRBJ2-7; the table's TRBD1 call for D was not verified on the DNA. Germline lookup yields CDR1 MNHEY and CDR2 SMNVEV (reference sequence). Termini included, the CDR3 measures 15 amino acids. The CDR3 here is CASRGLRTGEHEHYL.

The chain joins TRBV20-1 to TRBJ1-1; D is unclear. The CDR3 consists of 12 residues. Germline CDR1 reads DFQATT; CDR2 reads SNEGSKA (reference sequence). V lost 5 bases, J lost 3 bases, and 10 bases lay in between. The CDR3 region has the DNA TGCAGTGCTCGACGGTGGGACACTGAAGCTTTCTTT. Amino acids: CSARRWDTEAFF.

Many counts were recorded for this clone. This chain links TRBV7-6 with TRBJ2-3, with 9 bases aligning to TRBD2. In germline, CDR1 is SGHVS, CDR2 FNYEAQ. J was trimmed by 1 base and V by 4 bases; bases with no gene match: 6. CDR3 length: 16 amino acids. CDR3 in amino acids: CASSSRLAEGTDTQYF. DNA of the CDR3: TGTGCCAGCAGCTCCCGACTAGCGGAAGGCACAGATACGCAGTATTTT.

This clone was recorded at least ten times. The V call is TRBV9, the J call TRBJ2-2; 10 bases are a match to TRBD2. The CDR3 contains 16 residues. V lost 0 bases, J lost 5 bases, and 4 bases stayed unmatched. Germline values: CDR1 SGDLS, CDR2 YYNGEE. The CDR3 nucleotides read TGTGCCAGCAGCGTAGTGGCTAGCGGGAGTACCGGGGAGCTGTTTTTT. This encodes CASSVVASGSTGELFF. Drawing the rest from reference TRBV9 and TRBJ2-2, the complete variable domain is DSGVTQTPKHLITATGQRVTLRCSPRSGDLSVYWYQQSLDQGLQFLIQYYNGEERAKGNILERFSAQQFPDLHSELNLSSLELGDSALYFCASSVVASGSTGELFFGEGSRLTVL.

This clone was counted ten times or more. The chain uses TRBV20-1 and TRBJ2-7; D unresolved. Per germline, CDR1 DFQATT and CDR2 SNEGSKA (reference sequence). The CDR3 consists of 14 residues. V was trimmed by 3 bases and J by 6 bases, leaving 18 bases between them. CDR3 bases: TGCAGTGCTAGGTTGCGAAGTAGTTTTGTCGAGCAGTACTTC. Translating it yields CSARLRSSFVEQYF.

This clone occurred a few times. Germline and junction disagree at one end, which may indicate a read error. This chain links TRBV2 with TRBJ2-7, with 7 bases fitting TRBD1. Looked up from germline, CDR1 is SNHLY and CDR2 is FYNNEI. The length of the CDR3 is 15 residues. The CDR3 DNA reads as TGTGCCAGCAGGGGTCCGGGACAGAGCTCCTACGACCAGTACTTC. Translating it yields CASRGPGQSSYDQYF.

The chain has TRBV11-2 and TRBJ2-6; either TRBD1 or TRBD2 may fit D (5 bases each). Germline values: CDR1 SGHAT, CDR2 FQNNGV. Trimming took off 4 bases at V and 0 bases at J, with 16 bases between the two ends. This CDR3 has 18 amino acids. The CDR3 reads CASSYTRDGRSGANVLTF. The CDR3 coding sequence is TGTGCCAGCAGCTACACCCGGGACGGTCGCTCTGGGGCCAACGTCCTGACTTTC.

This clone came up a few times. Just one base apart from a much larger clone, this may be a read error. The V and J genes are TRBV29-1 and TRBJ2-3; 7 positions agree with TRBD2. CDR3 length equals 15 residues. Germline CDR1 is SQVTM and CDR2 is ANQGSEA. The CDR3 region is CSVIILAESTYTQYF. CDR3 DNA: TGCAGCGTTATAATCCTAGCGGAGAGCACATATACGCAGTATTTT.

In this sample, this clone turned up many times. V is TRBV20-1 and J is TRBJ2-3, with 8 nucleotides matching TRBD2. The V gene end was trimmed by 7 bases and the J gene end by 2 bases; junction bases not matched to a gene: 17. Germline-derived CDR1 and CDR2 are DFQATT and SNEGSKA (reference sequence). The CDR3 extends over 17 amino acids. CDR3 amino acids: CSEITPEAGGPTDTQYF. For the CDR3, the DNA is TGCAGTGAAATAACGCCTGAGGCGGGAGGCCCCACAGATACGCAGTATTTT.

This clone was found many times. This chain connects TRBV28 to TRBJ1-2; no definite D call. There are 14 residues in the CDR3. Germline V gene data show CDR1 as MDHEN and CDR2 as SYDVKM. The V gene lost 3 bases and the J gene lost 5 bases, with 13 bases spanning the gap. CDR3 in DNA: TGTGCCAGCAGTTTCCAGGTCGGGTTTTATGGCTACACCTTC. Protein sequence: CASSFQVGFYGYTF.

The gene calls are TRBV11-3 and TRBJ1-1; tentatively, D is TRBD1 (6 bases). CDR1 is SGHNT, CDR2 YENEEA, per germline. This CDR3 is 15 amino acids long. V was pared by 2 bases and J by 5 bases, with 15 bases between. The CDR3 DNA reads TGTGCCAGCAGCTTATGGACAGCCGAGGTTACTGAAGCTTTCTTT. The encoded protein is CASSLWTAEVTEAFF.

The table lists this clone with a few counts. This may arise from a read error, as a much more abundant clone is one base away. The same CDR3 is also encoded by other DNA sequences in this sample. This sequence joins TRBV6-1 and TRBJ1-1; TRBD1 might be the D (6 bases). Germline V CDR1 and CDR2: MNHNS, SASEGT. The CDR3 totals 13 residues. In nucleotides, the CDR3 is TGCGCCAGCAGGCGGGACACCTACACTGAAGCTTTCTTT. As protein: CASRRDTYTEAFF.

This clone has ten or more counts. One end of the junction fails to match germline, which may point to a read error. The V and J genes are TRBV7-7 and TRBJ2-7; 8 bases fit TRBD2. The CDR3 totals 15 residues. CDR1 and CDR2 (germline): SSHAT, FNYEAQ (reference sequence). The CDR3 here is CASSPSPGLGYEQYF. As DNA, the CDR3 is TGTGCTAGCAGCCCTTCACCGGGACTAGGCTACGAGCAGTACTTC. Full variable domain (remainder filled in from reference TRBV7-7 and TRBJ2-7): GAGVSQSPRYKVTKRGQDVTLRCDPISSHATLYWYQQALGQGPEFLTYFNYEAQPDKSGLPSDRFSAERPEGSISTLTIQRTEQRDSAMYRCASSPSPGLGYEQYFGPGTRLTVT.

The table lists this clone with many counts. V gene TRBV28 combines with J gene TRBJ1-2, with unresolved D. This CDR3 region has 13 residues. Per germline, CDR1 MDHEN and CDR2 SYDVKM. Between the trimmed V and J ends, which lost 3 bases and 8 bases, there was a span of 13 bases. In nucleotides, the CDR3 is TGTGCCAGCAGTTTGACCGTCGAAAGAGGCTACACCTTC. Translation gives CASSLTVERGYTF.

This clone has at least ten counts. The V call is TRBV7-9, the J call TRBJ2-7; the D gene is possibly TRBD2 (5 bases). With 4 bases removed from V and 3 bases from J, the gap between germline ends came to 13 bases. The CDR3 spans 14 residues. Germline V gene data show CDR1 as SEHNR and CDR2 as FQNEAQ (reference sequence). The CDR3 region is CASSSARGFYEQYF. CDR3 bases: TGTGCCAGCAGCTCCGCCCGAGGGTTCTACGAGCAGTACTTC.

The rearrangement uses TRBV20-1 and TRBJ1-3; D is undetermined. The CDR3 has 12 amino acids. In germline, CDR1 is DFQATT, CDR2 SNEGSKA (reference sequence). CDR3 region: CIGRDSGNTIYF. DNA for the CDR3: TGCATCGGAAGGGACTCTGGAAACACCATATATTTT.

The table lists this clone with many counts. At the DNA level, this CDR3 is encoded by other sequences in the same sample as well. The CDR3: CASTLGAGSSGNTIYF. The CDR3 region has the DNA TGTGCCAGCACCCTAGGAGCGGGTAGCTCTGGAAACACCATATATTTT. The chain employs TRBV11-2 and TRBJ1-3, with D unresolved. This CDR3 comprises 16 residues. The ends were cut back, 7 bases at V and 0 bases at J, with 16 bases in the middle. Germline V CDR1 and CDR2: SGHAT, FQNNGV.